This T cell receptor beta chain is drawn from a study of beta chain features in type 1 diabetes. The study reverse transcribed the entire isolated RNA, so it sequenced expressed TCRB transcripts. Data came from immunoSEQ multiplex PCR; TCRdb stores just in-frame clones and leaves some out. The sample lists roughly 500,000 clones; about 32% were seen once. The sample holds a few counts of this clone. This TCR was sampled from a man aged 18 to 35 in good health. Sequencing was done on a sample of naive CD4+ T cells from blood.

In nucleotides, the CDR3 is TGTGCCAGCAGCTTTAGCCGGGGCCAAAACATTCAGTACTTC. Protein product: CASSFSRGQNIQYF. The chain couples TRBV7-9 to TRBJ2-4; D tentatively fits TRBD1 or TRBD2 (5 bases each). There are 14 residues in the CDR3. V dropped 3 bases and J dropped 5 bases, with 11 bases sitting between them. Germline V lookup: CDR1 SEHNR, CDR2 FQNEAQ (reference sequence).